This T cell receptor (beta chain) is from a study of blood T cell repertoires in COVID-19. Method: immunoSEQ multiplex PCR; TCRdb's copy keeps in-frame clones and lacks some. This repertoire shows 100,000 to 130,000 clones, approximately 88% found once; its top ten account for about 4.2%. CDR3 length equals 15 residues. V lost 2 bases, J lost 1 base, and 8 bases lay in between. The germline CDR1 and CDR2 sequences are MDHEN and SYDVKM. Sequenced: peripheral blood. The genes are TRBV28 and TRBJ2-2; possibly TRBD1 for D (5 bases). This receptor was identified in a human donor in a cohort sampled during active COVID-19. The CDR3 nucleotides read TGTGCCAGCAGTTTACTGGGGCAGAACACCGGGGAGCTGTTTTTT. Amino acids: CASSLLGQNTGELFF.